This TCR beta chain emerged from a study of CD8+ T cells in alopecia areata. Study details: Administration of oral tofacitinib to treated patients was at 5 to 10 mg twice daily.

This clone was found a few times. Its antigen is not identified. It was cDNA, reverse transcribed from extracted RNA, that served as the sequencing template. Here immunoSEQ multiplex PCR was the method, and the copy in TCRdb shows in-frame clones only, minus some. The top ten clones hold less than 4% of a sample with roughly 200,000 clones, around 56% of them seen once. General study results and limits: Sharing of TCR sequences between patients (possibly for HLA-related reasons) was less clear than in mice. It was observed that many expanded lesional clones persisted in scalp and blood during tofacitinib.

Noted treatment: oral pan-JAK inhibitor, 5-10 mg twice daily. Both peripheral blood and punch biopsies of lesional scalp skin were obtained from patients who had alopecia areata. V lost 0 bases, J lost 6 bases, and 7 bases stayed unmatched. This CDR3 spans 15 amino acids. Per the germline V gene, CDR1 is SQVTM and CDR2 is ANQGSEA. The chain couples TRBV29-1 to TRBJ2-3; 9 bases are a match to TRBD2. The source of this sequence is a human donor with alopecia areata. Sequencing used CD4+ T cells sorted from blood, obtained at week 4, from a patient treated with tofacitinib. DNA of the CDR3: TGCAGCGTTGAAGATCTTGGCGGGGGGGCCGATACGCAGTATTTT. Amino acid sequence: CSVEDLGGGADTQYF.